The source of this TCR beta chain is a study of Ad26.COV2.S vaccination and SARS-CoV-2 variants. Study-wide results and limits: After vaccination, substantial breadth of spike-specific CD8+ and CD4+ responses was reported. Similar non-spike TCR breadth was observed in recipients of vaccine and of placebo. Vaccinated individuals (as opposed to placebo recipients) had higher spike-specific TCR breadth.

With respect to this clone: What it binds is not known.

Using immunoSEQ multiplex PCR, the repertoire was profiled, and TCRdb retains in-frame clones only, with some absent. The sample includes roughly 380,000 clones, approximately 90% of them seen just once. Trimming left V 7 bases short and J 1 base short, with 14 bases between. CDR3 size: 13 residues. Germline CDR1 reads SQVTM; CDR2 reads ANQGSEA. The specimen was peripheral blood, collected after recovery from COVID-19. The receptor was isolated from a human donor who had recovered from COVID-19. V is TRBV29-1 and J is TRBJ2-7; D is ambiguous. The CDR3 DNA follows: TGCAGCGCCCAAGCGACGGTATCCTACGAGCAGTACTTC. It is translated as CSAQATVSYEQYF.